The rows below give T cell receptor beta chains drawn from one sample of a study of blood T cell repertoires in COVID-19. Method: immunoSEQ multiplex PCR; TCRdb's copy keeps in-frame clones and lacks some. This sample has about 230,000 clones, with 81% found just once. Material for sequencing was peripheral blood. These receptors all come from a woman of 80 years or more with acute or convalescent COVID-19. CDR3s include the opening cysteine and the closing phenylalanine or tryptophan. A D gene is named only where the DNA matches it firmly. Rows give clone size only sometimes, using once, few, many, or a class for an expanded clone.

NA	TRBV18	TRBJ1-1	NA	CASSPLNTEAFF	TGTGCCAGCTCTCCCTTGAACACTGAAGCTTTCTTT
TRBD1	TRBV6-1	TRBJ1-2	once	CASSEARGTAYGYTF	TGTGCCAGCAGTGAAGCTCGGGGGACAGCCTATGGCTACACCTTC
TRBD1	TRBV5-4	TRBJ1-4	NA	CASSFQTGGRNEKLFF	TGTGCCAGCAGCTTCCAAACAGGGGGTCGGAATGAAAAACTGTTTTTT
NA	TRBV12-5	TRBJ2-3	NA	CASGIVGADTQYF	TGTGCTAGTGGTATAGTAGGGGCAGATACGCAGTATTTT
NA	TRBV5-1	TRBJ1-2	few	CASSLEQVGYGYTF	TGCGCCAGCAGCTTGGAGCAGGTTGGCTATGGCTACACCTTC
TRBD1	TRBV27	TRBJ1-4	few	CASSWRGRDEKLFF	TGTGCCAGCAGTTGGAGGGGGCGGGATGAAAAACTGTTTTTT
TRBD2	TRBV19	TRBJ2-3	NA	CASKTLAGHTDTQYF	TGTGCCAGCAAAACCCTAGCGGGACACACAGATACGCAGTATTTT
TRBD2	TRBV3-1/TRBV3-2	TRBJ2-2	NA	CASSRLPSGRNTGELFF	TGTGCCAGCAGCCGTCTGCCCAGCGGGAGAAACACCGGGGAGCTGTTTTTT
TRBD1	TRBV10-1	TRBJ1-1	NA	CASRGTGGSGTEAFF	TGCGCCAGCAGGGGGACAGGGGGCTCGGGGACTGAAGCTTTCTTT
NA	TRBV27	TRBJ1-2	once	CASSTGNNYGYTF	TGTGCCAGCAGTACAGGGAATAACTATGGCTACACCTTC